Included here is one T cell receptor (beta chain) sequence, with context. The study assigned cohorts using participant-reported clinical history. The record originates from a study of blood T cell repertoires in COVID-19. Study-level background: Samples taken during acute and convalescent COVID-19 were collected in the United States, Italy and Spain. The cDNA or gDNA used as material had been derived from T cells, B-cell-depleted T cells, or PBMCs.

Original data processing: Amplified reference gene primers provided the basis for estimating nucleated cell counts. The protocol was immunoSEQ multiplex PCR, while the TCRdb copy is restricted to in-frame clones and leaves out a portion. V and J calls and clone size follow that table, whereas D and trimming were derived from the DNA. The repertoire holds more than 350,000 clones, with 85% to 90% as singletons. The specimen was PBMCs or T cells enriched from blood (not recorded which). The sequence was collected from a woman in her fifties or sixties who had recovered from COVID-19.

In DNA form, the CDR3 reads TGTGCCAGCTCTCTCTATGACTCATCCGAAGCTTTCTTT. Its protein is CASSLYDSSEAFF. The chain carries TRBV18 and TRBJ1-1; D call uncertain. This CDR3 has 13 amino acids. Germline-derived CDR1 and CDR2 are KGHSH and LQKENI. V lost 6 bases to trimming and J lost 8 bases, with 16 bases between them.